A single sample is the source of the 9 T cell receptor beta chains below, sequenced in a study of blood T cell repertoires in COVID-19. TCRdb's table, derived via immunoSEQ multiplex PCR, lists solely in-frame clones and lacks some. In the table there are about 220,000 clones, roughly 90% of which are singletons. The sample comprised PBMCs or T cells enriched from blood (not recorded which). Every receptor here comes from a man under 40 who had been exposed to COVID-19.

The genes are TRBV30 and TRBJ1-4; 8 nucleotides agree with TRBD1. CDR3 length: 15 residues. Germline values: CDR1 GTSNPN, CDR2 SVGIG (reference sequence). The trim removed 5 bases at V and 4 bases at J, leaving 9 bases unmatched. The CDR3 loop is CAWGEGQGLNEKLFF. As DNA, the CDR3 is TGTGCCTGGGGGGAAGGACAGGGTCTTAATGAAAAACTGTTTTTT.

The chain has TRBV30 and TRBJ2-3; D possibly corresponds to TRBD1 (5 bases). Trimming removed 5 bases at V and 3 bases at J, with 18 bases between. Germline V gives CDR1 GTSNPN, CDR2 SVGIG (reference sequence). The CDR3 extends over 15 amino acids. The CDR3 coding sequence is TGTGCCTGGGGCAAACGATGGCAGGGAACAGATACGCAGTATTTT. Translating it yields CAWGKRWQGTDTQYF.

The chain links TRBV9 to TRBJ2-3; TRBD2 might be the D (5 bases). Trimming left V 3 bases short and J 6 bases short, with 17 bases between. The length of the CDR3 is 15 residues. Germline lookup yields CDR1 SGDLS and CDR2 YYNGEE. The CDR3 loop is CASSGRTGIMDTQYF. CDR3 nucleotide sequence: TGTGCCAGCAGCGGACGGACGGGGATTATGGATACGCAGTATTTT. The variable domain in full, completed from reference TRBV9 and TRBJ2-3, reads DSGVTQTPKHLITATGQRVTLRCSPRSGDLSVYWYQQSLDQGLQFLIQYYNGEERAKGNILERFSAQQFPDLHSELNLSSLELGDSALYFCASSGRTGIMDTQYFGPGTRLTVL.

V is TRBV12-3 or TRBV12-4 and J is TRBJ1-2; D not resolved. The V and J ends lost 5 bases and 6 bases respectively, with 13 bases between them. The CDR3 covers 13 residues. In DNA, the CDR3 is TGTGCCAGCAGTAAAGGAGGAGTTAATGGCTACACCTTC. This translates into CASSKGGVNGYTF.

The V gene is TRBV5-1, the J gene TRBJ2-3; 7 nucleotides match TRBD2. Germline V lookup: CDR1 SGHRS, CDR2 YFSETQ. V dropped 9 bases and J dropped 0; count of bases not matched to a gene: 4. The CDR3 totals 13 residues. CDR3 sequence: CATHGGSTDTQYF. CDR3 DNA sequence: TGCGCCACCCACGGGGGGAGCACAGATACGCAGTATTTT.

This clone was seen only once. This chain's CDR3 is CASSYNGLAISETQYF. As DNA, the CDR3 is TGTGCCAGCAGTTACAATGGACTAGCGATTTCGGAGACCCAGTACTTC. V gene TRBV6-5 combines with J gene TRBJ2-5, with 9 positions matching TRBD2. Trimming at V came to 2 bases and at J to 5 bases, leaving 9 bases not matched to a gene. This CDR3 contains 16 residues. Germline CDR1 is MNHEY and CDR2 is SVGAGI.

The V and J genes are TRBV30 and TRBJ2-7; TRBD1 matches 8 bases. V gave up 2 bases and J gave up 7 bases; unmatched junction bases: 1. From germline, CDR1 is GTSNPN and CDR2 SVGIG (reference sequence). The length of the CDR3 is 11 residues. CDR3 nucleotides: TGTGCCTGGAGTCGGGACAGGGAGCAGTACTTC. Protein: CAWSRDREQYF.

The J gene is TRBJ2-2, the V gene TRBV7-9; D is possibly TRBD1 (5 bases). This CDR3 comprises 13 residues. Trimming left V 3 bases short and J 6 bases short, with 8 bases between. CDR1 and CDR2 (germline): SEHNR, FQNEAQ (reference sequence). CDR3 sequence (DNA): TGTGCCAGCAGCTTTAGGGGATCCGGGGAGCTGTTTTTT. It translates to CASSFRGSGELFF.

The J gene is TRBJ2-5, the V gene TRBV27, with 7 bases matching TRBD1. Germline V lookup: CDR1 MNHEY, CDR2 SMNVEV (reference sequence). V trimming: 8 bases; J trimming: 5 bases; junction bases outside the gene matches: 11. CDR3 length equals 14 residues. CDR3 region: CASCNPGQQETQYF. DNA for the CDR3: TGTGCCAGCTGCAATCCGGGACAGCAGGAGACCCAGTACTTC.